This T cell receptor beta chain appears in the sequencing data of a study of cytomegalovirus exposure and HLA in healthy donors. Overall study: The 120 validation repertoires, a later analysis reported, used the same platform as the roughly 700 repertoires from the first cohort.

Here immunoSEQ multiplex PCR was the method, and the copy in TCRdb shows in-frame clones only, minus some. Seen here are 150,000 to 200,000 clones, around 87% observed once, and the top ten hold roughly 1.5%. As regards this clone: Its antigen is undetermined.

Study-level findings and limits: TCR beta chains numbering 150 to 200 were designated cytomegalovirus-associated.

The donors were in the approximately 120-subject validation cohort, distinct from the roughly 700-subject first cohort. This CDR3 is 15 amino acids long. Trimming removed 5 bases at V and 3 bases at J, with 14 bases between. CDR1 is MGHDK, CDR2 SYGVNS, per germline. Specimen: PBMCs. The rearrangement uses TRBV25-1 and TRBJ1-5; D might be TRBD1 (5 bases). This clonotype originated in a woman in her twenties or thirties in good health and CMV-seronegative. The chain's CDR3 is CASSSHGGDNQPQHF. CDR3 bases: TGTGCCAGCAGTTCCCACGGGGGTGACAATCAGCCCCAGCATTTT.